The 22 T cell receptor beta chains reported below all come from one sample, sequenced in a study of blood T cells in healthy people across ages. Together with a sample-barcoded 5' primer, a J-beta primer mix was included in a second PCR lasting roughly 6 to 12 cycles. TCRdb processed the 5' RACE reads anew with MiXCR; each CDR3 protein has one entry. This sample has roughly 1,300,000 distinct CDR3 sequences; approximately 60% occur once, and the top ten carry 6.5% to 8.5%. Sequencing was performed on blood. The receptor source for this set is a man younger than 35 in good health.

Notes on this clonotype: This likely came from a read error, as a far larger clone is one base away. The V call is TRBV7-6, the J call TRBJ2-1; D not certain. The CDR3 extends over 11 amino acids. The germline gives CDR1 SGHVS, CDR2 FNYEAQ. The CDR3 bases are TGTGCCATCAGCGCCTACAATGAGCAGTTCTTC. It yields the protein CAISAYNEQFF.

This clonotype was seen a single time. This chain connects TRBV7-2 to TRBJ2-5, with D unresolved. Trimming shortened V by 2 bases and J by 4 bases, and 11 bases separated the two germline ends. CDR3 length: 14 residues. Germline lookup yields CDR1 SGHTA and CDR2 FQGNSA. CDR3 bases: TGTGCCAGCAGCTTATGGGCCGTTGGAGAGACCCAGTACTTC. It encodes CASSLWAVGETQYF.

This chain links TRBV28 with TRBJ2-7; D might be TRBD1 or TRBD2, each matching 5 bases. V was trimmed by 5 bases and J by 5 bases, leaving 16 bases between them. There are 14 residues in the CDR3. Germline V gene lookup returns CDR1 MDHEN and CDR2 SYDVKM. This CDR3 reads CASSGLQGNNEQYF. In DNA, the CDR3 is TGTGCCAGCAGTGGACTCCAGGGAAACAACGAGCAGTACTTC.

This clonotype was detected only a few times. The chain carries TRBV15 and TRBJ2-3, with TRBD1 matching over 7 bases. The CDR3 spans 13 residues. V shed 10 bases, J shed 0 bases, and the junction held 4 bases outside the gene matches. CDR1 is LNHNV and CDR2 is YYDKDF in the germline V gene (reference sequence). This CDR3 reads CAIQGISTDTQYF. CDR3 coding DNA: TGTGCCATACAGGGGATTAGCACAGATACGCAGTATTTT.

Details on this clonotype: Its ends do not fully match the called genes, so a read error is possible. The V and J genes are TRBV4-1 and TRBJ2-5; D may match TRBD1 or TRBD2 (6 bases each). CDR1 and CDR2 from the germline V gene are MGHRA and YSYEKL. The CDR3 has 17 amino acids. CDR3 coding DNA: TGCGCCAGCAGCCAAGTTTACGGGGGCCAGATTCAAGAGGCCCAGTACTTC. Protein: CASSQVYGGQIQEAQYF.

The genes are TRBV25-1 and TRBJ1-4; possibly TRBD1 for D (6 bases). The CDR3 extends over 16 amino acids. Per germline, CDR1 MGHDK and CDR2 SYGVNS. V was clipped by 4 bases and J by 0 bases, with 12 bases between them. This CDR3 is CASSGRGDATNEKLFF. The CDR3 DNA is TGTGCCAGCAGTGGAAGGGGGGATGCAACTAATGAAAAACTGTTTTTT.

The J gene is TRBJ2-1, the V gene TRBV20-1, with TRBD2 matching over 7 bases. V was clipped by 3 bases and J by 4 bases; unmatched bases: 15. CDR1 DFQATT and CDR2 SNEGSKA come from the germline V gene (reference sequence). The CDR3 sequence is 17 residues long. The CDR3 sequence: CSASPTFEGGYYNEQFF. The CDR3 nucleotides read TGCAGTGCTAGCCCCACCTTTGAGGGAGGGTATTACAATGAGCAGTTCTTC.

The chain carries TRBV7-9 and TRBJ2-5; D assignment may be TRBD1 or TRBD2 (5 bases each). The DNA end is a closer match to TRBJ2-7, so the J assignment may be wrong. This CDR3 comprises 13 residues. Germline V gene sequence: CDR1 SEHNR, CDR2 FQNEAQ (reference sequence). CDR3 amino acids: CASSSSWGYEQYF. CDR3 in DNA: TGTGCCAGCAGCTCCAGTTGGGGGTACGAGCAGTACTTC.

The chain carries TRBV2 and TRBJ2-7; D not resolved. CDR3 size: 16 residues. Germline V gene sequence: CDR1 SNHLY, CDR2 FYNNEI. The V gene lost 2 bases and the J gene lost 3 bases, with 17 bases spanning the gap. The CDR3 spells CASSEYSAAENYEQYF. For the CDR3, the DNA is TGTGCCAGCAGTGAATACTCGGCAGCCGAAAACTACGAGCAGTACTTC.

The rearrangement joins TRBV7-2 to TRBJ2-7, with 7 bases fitting TRBD1. The CDR3 spans 17 residues. V was clipped by 5 bases and J by 0 bases; unmatched bases: 13. Germline V CDR1 and CDR2: SGHTA, FQGNSA. Here the CDR3 reads CASSRIKGQPVSYEQYF. The DNA for the CDR3 is TGTGCCAGCAGCCGCATAAAGGGACAGCCTGTCTCCTACGAGCAGTACTTC. The whole variable domain, remainder taken from reference TRBV7-2 and TRBJ2-7, is GAGVSQSPSNKVTEKGKDVELRCDPISGHTALYWYRQSLGQGLEFLIYFQGNSAPDKSGLPSDRFSAERTGGSVSTLTIQRTQQEDSAVYLCASSRIKGQPVSYEQYFGPGTRLTVT.

This clonotype came up once. The CDR3 bases are TGTGCCAGTAGGAAATTGGGACAGATCGGAGAGCAGTACTTC. Its protein is CASRKLGQIGEQYF. The chain employs TRBV19 and TRBJ2-7, with 7 bases that match TRBD1. Germline CDR1 and CDR2: LNHDA and SQIVND (reference sequence). The CDR3 loop spans 14 amino acids. V was pared by 6 bases and J by 7 bases, with 12 bases of the junction left unmatched.

The chain uses TRBV4-2 and TRBJ1-1, with 7 positions matching TRBD1. This CDR3 comprises 17 residues. Looked up from germline, CDR1 is LGHNA and CDR2 is YNFKEQ. With V trimmed by 6 bases and J by 4 bases, 17 bases remained unmatched. CDR3 residues: CASSPTSPLDRATEAFF. CDR3 coding DNA: TGTGCCAGCAGTCCAACAAGCCCCCTCGACAGGGCCACTGAAGCTTTCTTT.

The genes are TRBV5-1 and TRBJ2-1, with D tentatively TRBD2 (6 bases). The V gene's germline CDR1 is SGHRS and CDR2 YFSETQ. V lost 0 bases to trimming and J lost 4 bases, with 14 bases between them. This CDR3 is 16 amino acids long. The CDR3, as DNA: TGCGCCAGCAGCTTGGCAGATTGGCGGGGTTACAATGAGCAGTTCTTC. This encodes CASSLADWRGYNEQFF.

In its sample, this clonotype was seen a few times. V gene TRBV2 combines with J gene TRBJ1-1; TRBD1 agrees at 7 bases. The germline V gene encodes CDR1 SNHLY and CDR2 FYNNEI. The CDR3 length is 14 residues. V lost 3 bases, J lost 1 base, and 2 bases stayed unmatched. CDR3 sequence reads: CASSDRDRNTEAFF. The CDR3 nucleotides are TGTGCCAGCAGTGATAGGGACAGGAACACTGAAGCTTTCTTT.

On this clonotype itself: The junction differs from germline at one of its ends, possibly a read error. The rearrangement uses TRBV9 and TRBJ1-2; 9 nucleotides agree with TRBD1. Germline-derived CDR1 and CDR2 are SGDLS and YYNGEE. The CDR3 has 14 residues. CDR3 region: CASSGGTGQNGYIF. CDR3 DNA sequence: TGTGCCAGCAGCGGCGGGACAGGGCAAAATGGCTACATCTTC.

The chain joins TRBV15 to TRBJ1-1; D is uncertain. CDR3 length: 16 residues. V was clipped by 0 bases and J by 4 bases, with 15 bases between them. Germline CDR1 and CDR2: LNHNV and YYDKDF (reference sequence). The CDR3 here is CATSRDITTWGTEAFF. The CDR3 coding sequence is TGTGCCACCAGCAGAGATATCACAACCTGGGGCACTGAAGCTTTCTTT.

This clonotype was observed a single time. This chain connects TRBV7-2 to TRBJ1-2; 7 bases line up with TRBD1. This CDR3 is built from 15 residues. Germline V gives CDR1 SGHTA, CDR2 FQGNSA. J gave up 3 bases and V 7 bases, and 11 bases lay outside the gene matches. The CDR3 DNA reads TGTGCCAGCACCCCGAGTGGACAGGCTTACTATGGCTACACCTTC. Its translation: CASTPSGQAYYGYTF. Drawing the rest from reference TRBV7-2 and TRBJ1-2, the complete variable domain is GAGVSQSPSNKVTEKGKDVELRCDPISGHTALYWYRQSLGQGLEFLIYFQGNSAPDKSGLPSDRFSAERTGGSVSTLTIQRTQQEDSAVYLCASTPSGQAYYGYTFGSGTRLTVV.

This clonotype was picked up a small number of times. The genes are TRBV29-1 and TRBJ2-7, with 12 bases fitting TRBD1. V shed 1 base and J 7 bases; nucleotides not matched to a gene: 14. This CDR3 has 17 amino acids. Germline CDR1 reads SQVTM; CDR2 reads ANQGSEA. CDR3 bases: TGCAGCGTTGAAGTACATGGGCTGGGACAGGGGGCGCGGGAGCAGTACTTC. Translation: CSVEVHGLGQGAREQYF.

The chain carries TRBV3-1 and TRBJ1-6; D not resolved. Trimming took off 4 bases at V and 7 bases at J, with 14 bases between the two ends. The CDR3 length is 15 residues. Per germline, CDR1 LGHDT and CDR2 YNNKEL (reference sequence). The CDR3 DNA is TGTGCCAGCAGCCCCACCTTCGACCTCAATTCACCCCTCCACTTT. It codes for CASSPTFDLNSPLHF.

V and J are TRBV25-1 and TRBJ2-7; 7 nucleotides line up with TRBD1. The CDR3 sequence is 14 residues long. Per the germline V gene, CDR1 is MGHDK and CDR2 is SYGVNS. J was trimmed by 3 bases and V by 5 bases; bases with no gene match: 7. CDR3 sequence: CASSPGQLIYEQYF. CDR3 sequence (DNA): TGTGCCAGCAGTCCGGGACAGCTTATCTACGAGCAGTACTTC.

This clonotype was detected ten times or more. J is TRBJ1-5 and V is TRBV12-3 or TRBV12-4, with 7 bases matching TRBD1. V shed 6 bases and J 4 bases; nucleotides not matched to a gene: 3. The CDR3 runs to 13 residues. The CDR3: CASSLQGNQPQHF. Here the CDR3 DNA reads TGTGCCAGCAGCCTACAGGGGAATCAGCCCCAGCATTTT.

This clonotype appeared a few times. The CDR3 sequence is CASSRASSYEQYF. As DNA, the CDR3 is TGCGCCAGCAGCCGCGCCAGCTCCTACGAGCAGTACTTC. This sequence joins TRBV4-1 and TRBJ2-7; the D is unclear. Germline values: CDR1 MGHRA, CDR2 YSYEKL. The CDR3 has 13 amino acids. Trimming cost V 4 bases and J 0 bases, with 7 bases left between them.